This T cell receptor beta chain was observed in a study of OX40 agonist ivuxolimab in advanced cancers. In the study overall: Ivuxolimab, an agonistic anti-OX40 (CD134) antibody, was given to patients.

Comments on this clone: Its antigen is unidentified.

Germline CDR1 and CDR2: MNHNY and SVGAGI (reference sequence). The CDR3 sequence is 15 residues long. V trimming: 2 bases; J trimming: 4 bases; junction bases outside the gene matches: 5. Repertoires were generated with immunoSEQ multiplex PCR, while TCRdb's copy carries only in-frame clones and drops some. The table has tens of thousands of clones, roughly 80% seen once. Points from the study as a whole: Compared with others, partial responders at 0.1-3.0 mg/kg displayed clonal expansion among the lowest. Some patients without response likewise showed low normalized clonal expansion.

V is TRBV6-6 and J is TRBJ1-1; 9 positions agree with TRBD1. The receptor was derived from an adult with an advanced solid tumor such as melanoma, head and neck, liver or kidney cancer. The material was CD4+ or CD8+ T cells sorted from blood, obtained in a trial of the OX40 agonist ivuxolimab. The CDR3 protein is CASSYPGQGSTEAFF. The DNA of the CDR3 is TGTGCCAGCAGTTACCCGGGACAGGGAAGCACTGAAGCTTTCTTT.